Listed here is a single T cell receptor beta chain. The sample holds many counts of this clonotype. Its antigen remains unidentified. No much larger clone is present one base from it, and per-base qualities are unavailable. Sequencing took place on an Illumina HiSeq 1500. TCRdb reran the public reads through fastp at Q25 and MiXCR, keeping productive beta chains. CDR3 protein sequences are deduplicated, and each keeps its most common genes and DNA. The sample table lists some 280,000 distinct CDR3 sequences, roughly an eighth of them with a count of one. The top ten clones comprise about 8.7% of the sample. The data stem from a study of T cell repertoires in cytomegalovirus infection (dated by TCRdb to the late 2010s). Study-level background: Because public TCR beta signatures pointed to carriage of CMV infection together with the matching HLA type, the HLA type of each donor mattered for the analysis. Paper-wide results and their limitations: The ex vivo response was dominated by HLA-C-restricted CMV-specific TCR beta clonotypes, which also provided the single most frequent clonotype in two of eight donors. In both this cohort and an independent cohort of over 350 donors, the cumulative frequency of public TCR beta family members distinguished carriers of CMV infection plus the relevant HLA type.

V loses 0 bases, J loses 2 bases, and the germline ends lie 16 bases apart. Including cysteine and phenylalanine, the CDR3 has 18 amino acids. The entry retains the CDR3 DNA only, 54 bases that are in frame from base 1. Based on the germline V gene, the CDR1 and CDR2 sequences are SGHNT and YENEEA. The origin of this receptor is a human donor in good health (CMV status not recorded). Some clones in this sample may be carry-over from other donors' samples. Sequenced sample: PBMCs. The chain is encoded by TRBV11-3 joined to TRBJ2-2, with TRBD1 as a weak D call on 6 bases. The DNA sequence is TGTGCCAGCAGCTTAGATGTTATAGGGACATATAACACCGGGGAGCTGTTTTTT. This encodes CASSLDVIGTYNTGELFF.